The 7 T cell receptor beta chains reported below all come from one sample, sequenced in a study of PD-L1 blockade in urothelial cancer. This table comes from immunoSEQ multiplex PCR, and its TCRdb copy is limited to in-frame clones, with some not included. The profile covers fewer than 50,000 clones, with more than 65% appearing a single time and more than 9% taken by the ten largest. Regarding time point: pretreatment peripheral blood. The specimen comprised PBMCs, sampled around atezolizumab (anti-PD-L1) treatment. The receptors were gathered from a man aged 65 to 85 with urothelial cancer.

The J gene is TRBJ2-5, the V gene TRBV5-5, with D possibly matching TRBD1 (6 bases). The V and J ends lost 4 bases and 4 bases respectively, with 14 bases between them. CDR1 and CDR2 (germline): SGHKS, YYEKEE (reference sequence). This CDR3 comprises 14 residues. Here the CDR3 reads CASSVRTGLETQYF. Written as DNA, the CDR3 is TGTGCCAGCAGCGTCCGTACAGGGCTAGAGACCCAGTACTTC.

The chain joins TRBV28 to TRBJ1-2, with D tentatively TRBD1 (5 bases). This CDR3 spans 14 amino acids. CDR1 and CDR2 (germline): MDHEN, SYDVKM. V lost 5 bases and J lost 8, with 18 bases in between. CDR3 bases: TGTGCCAGCAGTCCCTCCCAGGGAGGGAGGGGCTACACCTTC. Translating gives CASSPSQGGRGYTF.

The chain joins TRBV28 to TRBJ2-7; the D gene is possibly TRBD1 (6 bases). Germline V gives CDR1 MDHEN, CDR2 SYDVKM. CDR3 size: 15 residues. V was clipped by 5 bases and J by 2 bases, with 16 bases between them. The CDR3 nucleotides read TGTGCCAGCAGTCCTACGGGACACCAAACCTACGAGCAGTACTTC. This sequence encodes CASSPTGHQTYEQYF. Based on the CDR3 plus reference TRBV28 and TRBJ2-7, the full variable domain is DVKVTQSSRYLVKRTGEKVFLECVQDMDHENMFWYRQDPGLGLRLIYFSYDVKMKEKGDIPEGYSVSREKKERFSLILESASTNQTSMYLCASSPTGHQTYEQYFGPGTRLTVT.

The chain is built from TRBV4-1 and TRBJ2-7; 9 positions match TRBD1. The germline V gene has CDR1 MGHRA and CDR2 YSYEKL. Losses at the gene ends were 0 bases for V and 6 bases for J; bases not matched to a gene: 3. The CDR3 has 14 amino acids. Here the CDR3 DNA reads TGCGCCAGCAGCCAAGATACGGGACAGGGCGAGCAGTACTTC. Amino acids: CASSQDTGQGEQYF.

The chain employs TRBV2 and TRBJ2-5; D unclear. Germline values: CDR1 SNHLY, CDR2 FYNNEI. The CDR3 contains 14 residues. The V and J ends lost 7 bases and 1 base respectively, with 13 bases between them. CDR3 loop: CASTLTTAQETQYF. The CDR3 nucleotides read TGTGCCAGCACCCTCACGACTGCCCAAGAGACCCAGTACTTC. The variable domain in full, completed from reference TRBV2 and TRBJ2-5, reads EPEVTQTPSHQVTQMGQEVILRCVPISNHLYFYWYRQILGQKVEFLVSFYNNEISEKSEIFDDQFSVERPDGSNFTLKIRSTKLEDSAMYFCASTLTTAQETQYFGPGTRLLVL.

This chain uses TRBV7-6 with TRBJ2-2, with 10 bases that match TRBD2. The V gene end was trimmed by 4 bases and the J gene end by 6 bases; junction bases not matched to a gene: 8. In germline, CDR1 is SGHVS, CDR2 FNYEAQ. The CDR3 totals 16 residues. DNA for the CDR3: TGTGCCAGCAGCTCTCTAGCGGGAGAGTCAGCCGGGGAGCTGTTTTTT. Translating it yields CASSSLAGESAGELFF.

This clone was recorded a few times. J is TRBJ1-4 and V is TRBV18; TRBD1 matches at 8 bases. The V gene's germline CDR1 is KGHSH and CDR2 LQKENI. There are 15 residues in the CDR3. V shed 6 bases and J 7 bases; nucleotides not matched to a gene: 10. Written as DNA, the CDR3 is TGTGCCAGCTCCGGATCTCAGGGGGCCTTTGAAAAACTGTTTTTT. Translating it yields CASSGSQGAFEKLFF.